The next 12 T cell receptor beta chains were all read from a single sample in a study of blood T cell repertoires in COVID-19. Assay used: immunoSEQ multiplex PCR; TCRdb lists only in-frame clones, some missing. The data show approximately 130,000 clones, roughly four fifths seen once. Sequencing used peripheral blood. The receptor set was obtained from a human donor in a cohort sampled during active COVID-19.

The J gene is TRBJ2-2, the V gene TRBV4-1; D unresolved. The V end was cut by 6 bases, the J end by 3 bases, with 11 bases between. The CDR3 contains 14 residues. Germline CDR1 and CDR2: MGHRA and YSYEKL. CDR3 in DNA: TGCGCCAGCAGACCGCTAATCGACACCGGGGAGCTGTTTTTT. Its translation: CASRPLIDTGELFF.

The rearrangement links TRBV3-1 (or the pseudogene TRBV3-2) to TRBJ2-1; 7 bases match TRBD1. Per germline, CDR1 LGHDT and CDR2 YNNKEL (reference sequence). Trimming removed 4 bases from V and 5 bases from J; junction bases left unmatched: 5. The CDR3 runs 14 residues. CDR3 sequence (DNA): TGTGCCAGCAGCCGGGACAGTTGGGACAATGAGCAGTTCTTC. Its translation: CASSRDSWDNEQFF.

The chain has TRBV12-3 or TRBV12-4 and TRBJ2-2; possibly TRBD1 for D (6 bases). V was cut by 6 bases and J by 4 bases, with 9 bases left in between. CDR3 length equals 13 residues. CDR3 residues: CASSWTATGELFF. CDR3 in DNA: TGTGCCAGCAGCTGGACAGCCACCGGGGAGCTGTTTTTT.

This chain connects TRBV30 to TRBJ1-2; the match to TRBD1 covers 11 bases. Germline trimming cut 3 bases from V and 8 bases from J; bases unmatched to any gene: 11. Per the germline V gene, CDR1 is GTSNPN and CDR2 is SVGIG (reference sequence). This CDR3 contains 15 residues. Here the CDR3 reads CAWSPLGTGGWGYTF. CDR3 sequence (DNA): TGTGCCTGGAGCCCACTCGGGACAGGGGGTTGGGGCTACACCTTC.

This clone occurred many times. V and J are TRBV27 and TRBJ1-1; 7 nucleotides align to TRBD1. V lost 7 bases to trimming and J lost 1 base; unmatched junction nucleotides: 6. This CDR3 spans 14 amino acids. Germline V lookup: CDR1 MNHEY, CDR2 SMNVEV (reference sequence). CDR3 in DNA: TGTGCCAGCAACCGACAGGGACCGAACACTGAAGCTTTCTTT. It codes for CASNRQGPNTEAFF.

The chain combines TRBV5-1 with TRBJ1-2; 8 nucleotides align to TRBD1. CDR1 is SGHRS, CDR2 YFSETQ, per germline. The CDR3 runs 14 residues. Trimming at V came to 4 bases and at J to 7 bases, leaving 9 bases not matched to a gene. CDR3 DNA: TGCGCCAGCAGCGATGCAGGGGGCGCGGGTGGCTACACCTTC. Translation gives CASSDAGGAGGYTF.

The J gene is TRBJ2-3, the V gene TRBV7-3; 10 nucleotides line up with TRBD2. The germline V gene has CDR1 SGHTA and CDR2 FQGTGA. The ends lost 5 bases at V and 3 bases at J; junction bases unmatched: 5. The CDR3 has 15 amino acids. The CDR3 loop reads CASSPAGGRTDTQYF. CDR3 coding DNA: TGTGCCAGCAGCCCAGCGGGGGGGCGTACAGATACGCAGTATTTT.

The chain joins TRBV19 to TRBJ2-1; D may be TRBD2 (5 bases). Germline V gives CDR1 LNHDA, CDR2 SQIVND (reference sequence). The CDR3 loop spans 12 amino acids. Trimming took off 5 bases at V and 15 bases at J, with 17 bases between the two ends. The CDR3 here is CASSPGMGGLFF. CDR3 DNA sequence: TGTGCCAGTAGTCCGGGGATGGGTGGTCTGTTCTTC.

V is TRBV30 and J is TRBJ2-5, with D perhaps TRBD2 (6 bases). The CDR3 is 13 residues long. V was cut by 0 bases and J by 5 bases, with 10 bases left in between. In germline, CDR1 is GTSNPN, CDR2 SVGIG (reference sequence). In DNA form, the CDR3 reads TGTGCCTGGAGTGTACGGGCGGGGGAGACCCAGTACTTC. This translates into CAWSVRAGETQYF.

The chain couples TRBV11-1 to TRBJ1-2; no definite D call. The CDR3 totals 14 residues. Deletions cut 0 bases from V and 4 bases from J, with 9 bases between. CDR1 and CDR2 from the germline V gene are SGHAT and FQDESV (reference sequence). The CDR3 here is CASSLAAESYGYTF. The CDR3 nucleotides are TGTGCCAGCAGCTTAGCTGCTGAGAGCTATGGCTACACCTTC. Together with reference TRBV11-1 and TRBJ1-2, the CDR3 gives the full variable domain: EAEVAQSPRYKITEKSQAVAFWCDPISGHATLYWYRQILGQGPELLVQFQDESVVDDSQLPKDRFSAERLKGVDSTLKIQPAELGDSAMYLCASSLAAESYGYTFGSGTRLTVV.

CDR3 sequence: CASSFNIAEETQYF. The CDR3 DNA is TGTGCCAGCAGCTTTAATATAGCGGAAGAGACCCAGTACTTC. The V and J genes are TRBV5-4 and TRBJ2-5; tentatively, D is TRBD2 (6 bases). Germline V CDR1 and CDR2: SGHNT, YYREEE (reference sequence). V shed 2 bases and J shed 3 bases, with 11 bases lying between them. The CDR3 loop spans 14 amino acids.

The chain couples TRBV28 to TRBJ2-1, with 9 positions matching TRBD2. The CDR3 consists of 15 residues. Germline V gene lookup returns CDR1 MDHEN and CDR2 SYDVKM. V lost 2 bases and J lost 7; bases outside the gene matches: 6. The CDR3 DNA is TGTGCCAGCAGTTTAAGGGCGGGGGGGCATAATGAGCAGTTCTTC. This sequence encodes CASSLRAGGHNEQFF.